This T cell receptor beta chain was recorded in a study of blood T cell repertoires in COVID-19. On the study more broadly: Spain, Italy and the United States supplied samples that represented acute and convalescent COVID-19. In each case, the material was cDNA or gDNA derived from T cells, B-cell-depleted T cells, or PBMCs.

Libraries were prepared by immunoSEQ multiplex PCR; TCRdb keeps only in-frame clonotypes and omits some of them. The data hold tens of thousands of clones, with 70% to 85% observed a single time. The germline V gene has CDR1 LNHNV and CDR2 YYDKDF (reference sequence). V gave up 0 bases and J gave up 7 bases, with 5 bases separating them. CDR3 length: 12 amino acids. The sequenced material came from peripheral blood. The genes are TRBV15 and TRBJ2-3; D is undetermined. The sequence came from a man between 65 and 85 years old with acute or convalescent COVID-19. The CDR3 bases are TGTGCCACCAGCAGAGATCTGTATACGCAGTATTTT. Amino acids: CATSRDLYTQYF.